This passage covers 20 T cell receptor beta chains from one sample sequenced in a study of cytomegalovirus exposure and HLA in healthy donors. Primers: 60 Vbeta forward and 13 Jbeta reverse. Method: immunoSEQ multiplex PCR; TCRdb's copy keeps in-frame clones and lacks some. The sample holds 240,000 or so clones, 70% to 90% seen once. The sequencing sample was made of PBMCs. These receptor sequences come from a woman in her sixties or seventies in good health and CMV-seropositive.

The V call is TRBV4-1, the J call TRBJ2-7; 7 bases map to TRBD2. The germline V gene encodes CDR1 MGHRA and CDR2 YSYEKL. This CDR3 has 18 residues. Germline trimming cut 4 bases from V and 6 bases from J; bases unmatched to any gene: 21. The CDR3 nucleotides are TGCGCCAGCAGCCCGCGGTTGCCGCGGGAGTTCCGTGGGGTCGAGCAGTACTTC. Translating gives CASSPRLPREFRGVEQYF.

The chain recombines TRBV9 with TRBJ2-7, with D perhaps matching TRBD1 (6 bases). This CDR3 contains 15 residues. V lost 3 bases to trimming and J lost 2 bases, with 15 bases between them. Germline V gene lookup returns CDR1 SGDLS and CDR2 YYNGEE. CDR3 sequence reads: CASSASPGQAYEQYF. The CDR3 DNA follows: TGTGCCAGCAGCGCCTCACCGGGACAAGCCTACGAGCAGTACTTC.

The chain uses TRBV7-8 and TRBJ1-5; D is unclear. Germline assignment: CDR1 SGHVS and CDR2 FQNEAQ. V lost 5 bases to trimming and J lost 2 bases, with 7 bases between them. There are 13 residues in the CDR3. The DNA of the CDR3 is TGTGCCAGCAGCCCTAACCGCAATCAGCCCCAGCATTTT. Translated, it gives CASSPNRNQPQHF. The whole variable domain, remainder taken from reference TRBV7-8 and TRBJ1-5, is GAGVSQSPRYKVAKRGQDVALRCDPISGHVSLFWYQQALGQGPEFLTYFQNEAQLDKSGLPSDRFFAERPEGSVSTLKIQRTQQEDSAVYLCASSPNRNQPQHFGDGTRLSIL.

V is TRBV12-5 and J is TRBJ2-3; tentatively, D is TRBD2 (7 bases). CDR1 and CDR2 (germline): LGHNT, FRNRAP. V was cut by 3 bases and J by 2 bases, with 15 bases left in between. The CDR3 runs 16 residues. The CDR3 DNA is TGTGCTAGTGGTTTACGGGGGGCGTTTTCCACAGATACGCAGTATTTT. This translates into CASGLRGAFSTDTQYF.

The chain joins TRBV7-2 to TRBJ1-1, with no clear D. Per the germline V gene, CDR1 is SGHTA and CDR2 is FQGNSA. V gave up 5 bases and J gave up 4 bases, with 11 bases separating them. The CDR3 is 13 amino acids. CDR3 in amino acids: CASSPQWATEAFF. Written as DNA, the CDR3 is TGTGCCAGCAGCCCCCAATGGGCCACTGAAGCTTTCTTT.

In this sample, this clone turned up once. The rearrangement joins TRBV7-9 to TRBJ1-1; D might be TRBD1 (6 bases). Germline V CDR1 and CDR2: SEHNR, FQNEAQ (reference sequence). Trimming removed 4 bases at V and 1 base at J, with 10 bases between. The CDR3 is made up of 14 amino acids. CDR3 sequence: CASSSSRGNTEAFF. The CDR3 DNA follows: TGTGCCAGCAGCTCCAGCAGGGGGAACACTGAAGCTTTCTTT.

This chain connects TRBV11-2 to TRBJ2-1; TRBD2 matches 14 bases. This CDR3 contains 16 residues. Germline values: CDR1 SGHAT, CDR2 FQNNGV. The V and J ends lost 4 bases and 6 bases, in that order; junction bases with no gene match: 5. Written as DNA, the CDR3 is TGTGCCAGCAGCTCTTTCGGGACTAGCGGGGGCAATGAGCAGTTCTTC. This encodes CASSSFGTSGGNEQFF.

The chain uses TRBV6-5 and TRBJ2-7; 7 bases are a match to TRBD1. The V gene's germline CDR1 is MNHEY and CDR2 SVGAGI. The CDR3 loop spans 12 amino acids. The trim removed 5 bases at V and 5 bases at J, leaving 3 bases unmatched. In nucleotides, the CDR3 is TGTGCCAGCAGTCGGGACAGACACGAGCAGTACTTC. Protein sequence: CASSRDRHEQYF.

The chain has TRBV2 and TRBJ1-1; possible D gene TRBD1, 5 bases. This CDR3 comprises 12 residues. V was pared by 7 bases and J by 4 bases, with 10 bases between. CDR1 and CDR2 (germline): SNHLY, FYNNEI. CDR3 coding DNA: TGTGCCAGCACGTCCAGGGCCACTGAAGCTTTCTTT. This translates into CASTSRATEAFF.

The chain is built from TRBV7-8 and TRBJ1-5; the D is unclear. CDR3 length equals 16 residues. Germline V CDR1 and CDR2: SGHVS, FQNEAQ. V was trimmed by 2 bases and J by 3 bases, leaving 14 bases between them. For the CDR3, the DNA is TGTGCCAGCAGCTTAATTGAGGGCCAGCACAATCAGCCCCAGCATTTT. Protein: CASSLIEGQHNQPQHF.

The chain links TRBV10-2 to TRBJ2-1; TRBD2 matches 9 bases. From germline, CDR1 is WSHSY and CDR2 SAAADI. The CDR3 is 14 amino acids. The trim removed 8 bases at V and 8 bases at J, leaving 10 bases unmatched. The CDR3 nucleotides read TGCGCCAGCTCGTTCCTAGCGGGGTCGGATGAGCAGTTCTTC. Its protein is CASSFLAGSDEQFF.

CDR3 loop: CASSLGPGGYQETQYF. The CDR3 nucleotides are TGCGCCAGCAGCTTGGGGCCGGGAGGGTACCAAGAGACCCAGTACTTC. The V gene is TRBV5-1, the J gene TRBJ2-5, with 8 bases aligning to TRBD2. This CDR3 region has 16 residues. The germline V gene encodes CDR1 SGHRS and CDR2 YFSETQ. V trimming: 0 bases; J trimming: 0 bases; junction bases outside the gene matches: 4.

This chain connects TRBV10-3 to TRBJ2-3; TRBD2 aligns across 8 bases. Germline CDR1 and CDR2: ENHRY and SYGVKD. The CDR3 runs 15 residues. The V and J ends lost 6 bases and 1 base, in that order; junction bases with no gene match: 6. Here the CDR3 DNA reads TGTGCCATCAGAACTAGCGGAGCACGCACAGATACGCAGTATTTT. Its translation: CAIRTSGARTDTQYF.

The gene calls are TRBV19 and TRBJ1-1; TRBD1 might be the D (5 bases). Germline V CDR1 and CDR2: LNHDA, SQIVND (reference sequence). Deletions cut 8 bases from V and 6 bases from J, with 19 bases between. The CDR3 loop spans 14 amino acids. CDR3 in DNA: TGTGCCAGTCGGGGGAAAGGAAGAGTTGCTGAAGCTTTCTTT. Protein sequence: CASRGKGRVAEAFF.

The V and J genes are TRBV19 and TRBJ1-2; no clear D. Germline CDR1 LNHDA, CDR2 SQIVND (reference sequence). The CDR3 length is 13 residues. V was shortened by 9 bases and J by 8 bases, with 19 bases between the two germline ends. The CDR3 nucleotides read TGTGCCAGCGCCCGAGAAGAATGGAGAGGCTACACCTTC. Amino acids: CASAREEWRGYTF.

This clone appeared a few times. This rearrangement joins TRBV7-6 to TRBJ2-7; perhaps TRBD2 as D (6 bases). The CDR3 is 15 residues long. V was shortened by 1 base and J by 3 bases, with 13 bases between the two germline ends. Germline lookup yields CDR1 SGHVS and CDR2 FNYEAQ. The CDR3 sequence: CASSLDHFGGYEQYF. The CDR3 DNA follows: TGTGCCAGCAGCTTAGACCACTTCGGGGGCTACGAGCAGTACTTC.

The rearrangement joins TRBV15 to TRBJ2-5; D remains ambiguous. The J call may not be correct, given that the DNA end is closer to TRBJ2-7. CDR3 length equals 14 residues. Germline values: CDR1 LNHNV, CDR2 YYDKDF (reference sequence). The CDR3 loop is CATSRALFSYEQYF. The CDR3 nucleotides are TGTGCCACCAGCAGAGCACTGTTCTCCTACGAGCAGTACTTC.

The chain uses TRBV7-2 and TRBJ1-1; possible D gene TRBD1, 5 bases. The V gene's germline CDR1 is SGHTA and CDR2 FQGNSA. Between the trimmed V and J ends, which lost 1 base and 1 base, there was a span of 13 bases. The CDR3 is made up of 16 amino acids. CDR3 sequence: CASSLEAGIGNTEAFF. Here the CDR3 DNA reads TGTGCCAGCAGCTTAGAAGCAGGGATCGGGAACACTGAAGCTTTCTTT.

This clone occurred a few times. The V gene is TRBV6-6, the J gene TRBJ2-1, with 12 nucleotides matching TRBD2. Trimming took 6 bases from V and 4 from J; bases not matched to a gene: 4. Looked up from germline, CDR1 is MNHNY and CDR2 is SVGAGI (reference sequence). The CDR3 totals 15 residues. In nucleotides, the CDR3 is TGTGCCAGCAGCCTGACTAGCGGGGGTTACAATGAGCAGTTCTTC. Translated, it gives CASSLTSGGYNEQFF.

The CDR3 nucleotides read TGCAGCGTTCGGGAACCGGGAGCCTACGAGCAGTACTTC. Residues: CSVREPGAYEQYF. The V and J genes are TRBV29-1 and TRBJ2-7, with D maybe TRBD2 (6 bases). From germline, CDR1 is SQVTM and CDR2 ANQGSEA. V lost 5 bases and J 2 bases, leaving 13 bases between the germline ends. The CDR3 has 13 residues.